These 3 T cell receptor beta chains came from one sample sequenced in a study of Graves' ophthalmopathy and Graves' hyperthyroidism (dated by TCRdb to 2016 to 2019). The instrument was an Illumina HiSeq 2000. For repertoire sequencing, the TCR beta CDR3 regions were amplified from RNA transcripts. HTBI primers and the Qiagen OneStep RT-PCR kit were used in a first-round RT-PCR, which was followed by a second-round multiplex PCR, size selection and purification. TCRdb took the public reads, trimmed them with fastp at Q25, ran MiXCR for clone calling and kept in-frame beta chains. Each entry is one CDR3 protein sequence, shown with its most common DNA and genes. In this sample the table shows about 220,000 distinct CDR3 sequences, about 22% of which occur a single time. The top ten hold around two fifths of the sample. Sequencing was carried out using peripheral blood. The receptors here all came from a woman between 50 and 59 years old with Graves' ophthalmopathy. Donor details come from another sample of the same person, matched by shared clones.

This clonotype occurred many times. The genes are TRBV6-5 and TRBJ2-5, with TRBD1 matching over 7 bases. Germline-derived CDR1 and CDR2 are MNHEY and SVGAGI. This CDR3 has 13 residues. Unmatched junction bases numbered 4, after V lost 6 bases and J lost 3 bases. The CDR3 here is CASSIDREETQYF. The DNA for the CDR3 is TGTGCCAGCAGCATCGACAGGGAAGAGACCCAGTACTTC.

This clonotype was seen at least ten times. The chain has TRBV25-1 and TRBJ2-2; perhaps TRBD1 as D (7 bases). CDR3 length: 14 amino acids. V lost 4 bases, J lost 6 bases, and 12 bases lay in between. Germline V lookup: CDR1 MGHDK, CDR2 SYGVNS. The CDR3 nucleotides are TGTGCCAGCAGTGGGCAGGGGGGAGCCGGGGAGCTGTTTTTT. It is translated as CASSGQGGAGELFF. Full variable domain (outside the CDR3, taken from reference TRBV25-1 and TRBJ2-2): EADIYQTPRYLVIGTGKKITLECSQTMGHDKMYWYQQDPGMELHLIHYSYGVNSTEKGDLSSESTVSRIRTEHFPLTLESARPSHTSQYLCASSGQGGAGELFFGEGSRLTVL.

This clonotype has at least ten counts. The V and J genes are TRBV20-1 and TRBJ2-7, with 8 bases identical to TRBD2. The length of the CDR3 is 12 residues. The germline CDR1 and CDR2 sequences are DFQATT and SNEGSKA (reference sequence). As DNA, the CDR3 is TGCAGGGAGATAGCGGGACCCTACGAGCAGTACTTC. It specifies CREIAGPYEQYF.